A selection of T cell receptor beta chains follows, all from one sample in a study of T cells in Graves' hyperthyroidism and ophthalmopathy. TCRdb fed the multiplex PCR reads into MiXCR, producing one record per CDR3 protein. This sample has a few hundred thousand distinct CDR3 sequences, with 15% to 20% found just once. The sample taken for sequencing was blood. The receptors stem from a woman younger than 30 with Graves' hyperthyroidism. CDR3s include the opening cysteine and the closing phenylalanine or tryptophan.

V gene: TRBV7-9; J gene: TRBJ2-7; CDR3 protein: CASSNSGGTYEQYF
V gene: TRBV2; J gene: TRBJ2-7; CDR3 protein: CASRIGGGYEQYF
V gene: TRBV2; J gene: TRBJ2-6; CDR3 protein: CASSGRAGANVLTF
V gene: TRBV5-1; J gene: TRBJ1-3; CDR3 protein: CASSSFDGNTIYF
V gene: TRBV12-5; J gene: TRBJ1-1; CDR3 protein: CASGPGYTEAFF
V gene: TRBV20-1; J gene: TRBJ2-7; CDR3 protein: CSAAVAGGPFYEQYF
V gene: TRBV5-1; J gene: TRBJ1-5; CDR3 protein: CASSLKGRGLVSQPQHF
V gene: TRBV10-1; J gene: TRBJ2-3; CDR3 protein: CASSEDGASPYTQYF
V gene: TRBV3-1; J gene: TRBJ1-2; CDR3 protein: CASSPTGGQGRANYGYTF
V gene: TRBV7-9; J gene: TRBJ1-2; CDR3 protein: CASSTGVGYGYTF
V gene: TRBV5-1; J gene: TRBJ1-1; CDR3 protein: CASQPGRWNTEAFF
V gene: TRBV20-1; J gene: TRBJ2-5; CDR3 protein: CSARSLLTSGGPETQYF
V gene: TRBV7-9; J gene: TRBJ1-5; CDR3 protein: CASSLGPRIGPQHF
V gene: TRBV7-3; J gene: TRBJ2-5; CDR3 protein: CASSLTPSSGGETQYF
V gene: TRBV19; J gene: TRBJ1-2; CDR3 protein: CASSIPPGQTNYGYTF
V gene: TRBV4-1; J gene: TRBJ2-7; CDR3 protein: CASSQVVLLPTLYEQYF
V gene: TRBV2; J gene: TRBJ1-5; CDR3 protein: CASSETGGRNQPQHF
V gene: TRBV27; J gene: TRBJ2-7; CDR3 protein: CASSTLAGEVQYF